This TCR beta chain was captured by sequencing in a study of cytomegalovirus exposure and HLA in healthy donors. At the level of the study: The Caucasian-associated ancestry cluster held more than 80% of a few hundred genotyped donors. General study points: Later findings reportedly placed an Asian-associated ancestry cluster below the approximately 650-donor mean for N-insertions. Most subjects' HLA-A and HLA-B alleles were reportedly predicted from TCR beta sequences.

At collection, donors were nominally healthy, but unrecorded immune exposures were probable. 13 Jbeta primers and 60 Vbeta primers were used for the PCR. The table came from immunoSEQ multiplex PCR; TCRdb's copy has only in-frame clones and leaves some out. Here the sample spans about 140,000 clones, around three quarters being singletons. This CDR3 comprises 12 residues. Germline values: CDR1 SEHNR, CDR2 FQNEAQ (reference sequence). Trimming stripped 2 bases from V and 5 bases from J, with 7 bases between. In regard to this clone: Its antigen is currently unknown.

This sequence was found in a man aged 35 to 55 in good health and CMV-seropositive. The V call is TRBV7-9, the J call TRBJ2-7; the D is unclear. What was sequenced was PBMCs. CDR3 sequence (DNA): TGTGCCAGCAGCTTAATTAGCCACGAGCAGTACTTC. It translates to CASSLISHEQYF.